Each of the 12 T cell receptor beta chains below was sequenced from the same sample in a study of blood T cell repertoires in COVID-19. The method was immunoSEQ multiplex PCR; TCRdb's version includes in-frame clones alone and lacks a portion of them. Seen here are some 270,000 clones, 84% observed once, and the top ten hold approximately 3.6%. The sample consisted of PBMCs or T cells enriched from blood (not recorded which). Receptor source: a man between 50 and 59 years old who had recovered from COVID-19.

The genes are TRBV5-6 and TRBJ2-5; 13 bases are a match to TRBD2. The germline V gene encodes CDR1 SGHDT and CDR2 YYEEEE. This CDR3 has 14 residues. V shed 4 bases and J 9 bases; nucleotides not matched to a gene: 6. CDR3 loop: CASSTGLAGWAQYF. CDR3 sequence (DNA): TGTGCCAGCAGCACGGGACTAGCGGGATGGGCCCAGTACTTC.

This clone was found once. The V gene is TRBV19, the J gene TRBJ1-5, with 8 positions matching TRBD1. This CDR3 comprises 14 residues. Losses at the gene ends were 7 bases for V and 9 bases for J; bases not matched to a gene: 11. Germline CDR1 is LNHDA and CDR2 is SQIVND (reference sequence). The CDR3 sequence: CASIQDREIGPQHF. In DNA form, the CDR3 reads TGTGCCAGTATCCAGGACAGGGAAATAGGGCCCCAGCATTTT.

The genes are TRBV19 and TRBJ1-2; possibly TRBD1 for D (5 bases). Germline-derived CDR1 and CDR2 are LNHDA and SQIVND (reference sequence). Between the trimmed V and J ends, which lost 5 bases and 8 bases, there was a span of 15 bases. The length of the CDR3 is 13 residues. CDR3 nucleotides: TGTGCCAGTAGTCCCCCCCCCAGGGTGGGCTACACCTTC. It codes for CASSPPPRVGYTF.

The sample holds one count of this clone. This chain connects TRBV25-1 to TRBJ1-4, with TRBD1 matching 7 bases. V gave up 6 bases and J gave up 5 bases; unmatched junction bases: 9. This CDR3 is 15 amino acids long. Germline lookup yields CDR1 MGHDK and CDR2 SYGVNS. The chain's CDR3 is CASRRSGRGNEKLFF. The CDR3 region has the DNA TGTGCCAGCAGACGGTCGGGCAGGGGGAATGAAAAACTGTTTTTT.

The chain recombines TRBV6-5 with TRBJ1-2; TRBD1 matches at 8 bases. The germline gives CDR1 MNHEY, CDR2 SVGAGI. The length of the CDR3 is 13 residues. J lost 6 bases, V lost 6 bases, and 6 bases had no gene match. CDR3: CASRPTGVDGYTF. CDR3 sequence (DNA): TGTGCCAGCAGACCGACAGGGGTTGATGGCTACACCTTC.

J is TRBJ2-3 and V is TRBV4-1, with 7 positions matching TRBD2. Germline trimming cut 2 bases from V and 2 bases from J; bases unmatched to any gene: 19. CDR3 length equals 20 residues. CDR1 and CDR2 from the germline V gene are MGHRA and YSYEKL. The CDR3 DNA follows: TGCGCCAGCAGCCAACCAAGACCGATATGGGGGGGTGCTGACACAGATACGCAGTATTTT. It specifies CASSQPRPIWGGADTDTQYF.

This chain links TRBV4-3 with TRBJ2-1; D is perhaps TRBD1 (6 bases). The germline CDR1 and CDR2 sequences are LGHNA and YSLEER. Trimming left V 0 bases short and J 2 bases short, with 11 bases between. CDR3 length equals 16 residues. CDR3 loop: CASSQEGGITYNEQFF. The CDR3 DNA is TGCGCCAGCAGCCAAGAAGGGGGAATAACCTACAATGAGCAGTTCTTC.

This clone has only a few counts. The CDR3 sequence is CAISTGTGRYGYTF. CDR3 DNA sequence: TGTGCCATCAGCACCGGGACAGGGCGGTATGGCTACACCTTC. This chain connects TRBV10-3 to TRBJ1-2, with 9 nucleotides matching TRBD1. The CDR3 extends over 14 amino acids. Trimming took 6 bases from V and 5 from J; bases not matched to a gene: 7. Germline V gene lookup returns CDR1 ENHRY and CDR2 SYGVKD.

J is TRBJ2-5 and V is TRBV7-2; D remains unclear. The germline V gene has CDR1 SGHTA and CDR2 FQGNSA. V was shortened by 5 bases and J by 3 bases, with 7 bases between the two germline ends. The CDR3 contains 12 residues. The CDR3 loop is CASSRVEETQYF. CDR3 coding DNA: TGTGCCAGCAGCCGGGTAGAAGAGACCCAGTACTTC.

V is TRBV2 and J is TRBJ2-3; tentative D call: TRBD1 (5 bases). The CDR3 length is 15 residues. V was shortened by 6 bases and J by 0 bases, with 13 bases between the two germline ends. CDR1 SNHLY and CDR2 FYNNEI come from the germline V gene. In DNA form, the CDR3 reads TGTGCCAGCAGGGGGCCGAGCTCTAGCACAGATACGCAGTATTTT. It yields the protein CASRGPSSSTDTQYF.

The chain combines TRBV9 with TRBJ1-4; TRBD1 matches at 7 bases. The CDR3 runs to 14 residues. The V gene's germline CDR1 is SGDLS and CDR2 YYNGEE. V trimming: 4 bases; J trimming: 7 bases; junction bases outside the gene matches: 7. The CDR3 DNA reads as TGTGCCAGCAGCTTGAGACAGGGAGGTGAAAAACTGTTTTTT. The encoded protein is CASSLRQGGEKLFF.

The CDR3 loop reads CASSFADRAEAFF. CDR3 in DNA: TGTGCCAGCAGTTTCGCGGACAGGGCTGAAGCTTTCTTT. The chain joins TRBV28 to TRBJ1-1; 8 positions agree with TRBD1. CDR3 length equals 13 residues. Trimming removed 3 bases from V and 6 bases from J; junction bases left unmatched: 3. The germline CDR1 and CDR2 sequences are MDHEN and SYDVKM.